Each of the 15 T cell receptor beta chains below was sequenced from the same sample in a study of T-cell reconstitution after alpha-beta-depleted transplantation in children. Study-wide points: T-cell numbers and diversity one year post-transplant derived largely from freshly generated T cells.

No antigen has been identified for these receptors. Unique molecular identifiers were built into the TCRbeta library. A single record per CDR3 protein comes from TCRdb applying MiXCR to the PCR reads. Here the sample spans about 300,000 distinct CDR3 sequences, less than 9.5% being singletons. The specimen comprised peripheral blood, sampled 360 days after TCRalphabeta/CD19-depleted stem cell transplant. These receptors all stem from a female patient between 2 and 15 years old who had a stem cell transplant for Fanconi anemia, so the T cells may come from the graft donor.

DNA of the CDR3: TGTGCCAGCTCCTCCTGGGGTACCACTGAAGCTTTCTTT. As protein: CASSSWGTTEAFF. J is TRBJ1-1 and V is TRBV18; D gene uncertain. This CDR3 is built from 13 residues. V dropped 6 bases and J dropped 4 bases, with 12 bases sitting between them. Germline assignment: CDR1 KGHSH and CDR2 LQKENI. The full variable domain, in which reference TRBV18 and TRBJ1-1 provide the parts outside the CDR3, is NAGVMQNPRHLVRRRGQEARLRCSPMKGHSHVYWYRQLPEEGLKFMVYLQKENIIDESGMPKERFSAEFPKEGPSILRIQQVVRGDSAAYFCASSSWGTTEAFFGQGTRLTVV.

This clonotype was recorded at least ten times. This chain connects TRBV30 to TRBJ2-5; TRBD2 is a possible D gene (5 bases). Germline loops: CDR1 GTSNPN, CDR2 SVGIG (reference sequence). This CDR3 comprises 13 residues. V was pared by 6 bases and J by 3 bases, with 14 bases between. CDR3: CACMRVPKETQYF. CDR3 nucleotides: TGTGCCTGTATGCGGGTACCCAAAGAGACCCAGTACTTC.

This clonotype was detected only a few times. The chain joins TRBV11-2 to TRBJ2-3, with no clear D. The CDR3 runs to 15 residues. Germline V lookup: CDR1 SGHAT, CDR2 FQNNGV. With 3 bases removed from V and 6 bases from J, the gap between germline ends came to 16 bases. In nucleotides, the CDR3 is TGTGCCAGCAGCTTTTTCCCCAAAAGTTCTGATACGCAGTATTTT. Translation: CASSFFPKSSDTQYF.

As regards this clonotype: A much more abundant neighbour one base away suggests this may be a read error. The V gene is TRBV29-1, the J gene TRBJ2-6; 7 bases agree with TRBD1. V gave up 5 bases and J gave up 0 bases; unmatched junction bases: 7. CDR1 and CDR2 from the germline V gene are SQVTM and ANQGSEA. CDR3 size: 16 residues. The CDR3 DNA follows: TGCAGCGTTTTGGGACAGCTGTTCTCTGGGGCCAACGTCCTGACTTTC. It specifies CSVLGQLFSGANVLTF.

This clonotype was picked up a small number of times. The chain couples TRBV2 to TRBJ1-5; a weak D match, TRBD1 (5 bases). Germline CDR1 reads SNHLY; CDR2 reads FYNNEI. The CDR3 runs to 14 residues. V lost 6 bases to trimming and J lost 3 bases, with 12 bases between them. The CDR3 nucleotides read TGTGCCAGCAGGGTTGACAGAGTCAATCAGCCCCAGCATTTT. Translating gives CASRVDRVNQPQHF.

This clonotype was observed a few times. The CDR3 loop reads CASSLSGGQGGTEAFF. CDR3 coding DNA: TGTGCCAGCAGCTTAAGCGGTGGGCAGGGTGGGACTGAAGCTTTCTTT. The chain combines TRBV7-3 with TRBJ1-1; a weak D match, TRBD1 (5 bases). The germline gives CDR1 SGHTA, CDR2 FQGTGA. V was trimmed by 1 base and J by 5 bases, leaving 17 bases between them. This CDR3 region has 16 residues.

This clonotype was detected ten times or more. J is TRBJ2-7 and V is TRBV4-3; 7 nucleotides align to TRBD1. The CDR3 is made up of 15 amino acids. The V segment lost 0 bases and the J segment 0 bases; nucleotides outside the gene matches: 2. The germline CDR1 and CDR2 sequences are LGHNA and YSLEER. DNA for the CDR3: TGCGCCAGCAGCCAAGATTGGGACAGCTCCTACGAGCAGTACTTC. Protein: CASSQDWDSSYEQYF.

This clonotype was counted ten times or more. The chain combines TRBV6-1 with TRBJ2-7; the D is unclear. The V end lost 4 bases, the J end lost 5 bases, and 18 bases lay between the germline ends. This CDR3 spans 15 amino acids. Germline V CDR1 and CDR2: MNHNS, SASEGT. The CDR3 DNA follows: TGTGCCAGCAGTGCTTTTCTGAGGAACAGTCACGAGCAGTACTTC. Translated, it gives CASSAFLRNSHEQYF.

This clonotype was picked up many times. The V call is TRBV5-1, the J call TRBJ1-3; perhaps TRBD1 as D (5 bases). The V gene lost 4 bases and the J gene lost 0 bases, with 14 bases spanning the gap. The length of the CDR3 is 16 residues. Germline loops: CDR1 SGHRS, CDR2 YFSETQ. The CDR3 here is CASSQGPTSSGNTIYF. Written as DNA, the CDR3 is TGCGCCAGCAGCCAGGGACCGACCAGCTCTGGAAACACCATATATTTT. Filled out from reference TRBV5-1 and TRBJ1-3, the complete variable domain reads KAGVTQTPRYLIKTRGQQVTLSCSPISGHRSVSWYQQTPGQGLQFLFEYFSETQRNKGNFPGRFSGRQFSNSRSEMNVSTLELGDSALYLCASSQGPTSSGNTIYFGEGSWLTVV.

The table lists this clonotype with many counts. This chain links TRBV5-1 with TRBJ2-3; no definite D call. The germline CDR1 and CDR2 sequences are SGHRS and YFSETQ. V was trimmed by 1 base and J by 3 bases, leaving 12 bases between them. This CDR3 contains 15 residues. The DNA for the CDR3 is TGCGCCAGCAGCTTGTATCATTTGGGGACAGATACGCAGTATTTT. It yields the protein CASSLYHLGTDTQYF.

This clonotype was seen many times. The chain is built from TRBV20-1 and TRBJ2-1; 8 nucleotides match TRBD1. V was pared by 0 bases and J by 3 bases, with 13 bases of the junction left unmatched. Germline lookup yields CDR1 DFQATT and CDR2 SNEGSKA (reference sequence). This CDR3 comprises 18 residues. The CDR3 is CSARDLLVRDRIYNEQFF. DNA for the CDR3: TGCAGTGCTAGAGATCTTCTTGTTCGGGACAGGATCTACAATGAGCAGTTCTTC.

In this sample, this clonotype turned up many times. V is TRBV20-1 and J is TRBJ2-1, with D uncertain. Per germline, CDR1 DFQATT and CDR2 SNEGSKA (reference sequence). CDR3 length: 14 residues. V lost 6 bases and J lost 0, with 12 bases in between. CDR3 coding DNA: TGCAGTGCCACCTCGGGTAACTCCTACAATGAGCAGTTCTTC. Translated: CSATSGNSYNEQFF.

There are many counts of this clonotype. One end of the junction is discordant with germline, which a read error may explain. This chain links TRBV20-1 with TRBJ2-1, with no clear D. From germline, CDR1 is DFQATT and CDR2 SNEGSKA (reference sequence). CDR3 length: 13 residues. CDR3 DNA sequence: TGCATTGCTAGTTACGGCGCCTACAATGAGCAGTTCTTC. Its protein product is CIASYGAYNEQFF.

This clonotype turned up a few times. This sequence joins TRBV3-1 and TRBJ1-4, with D unresolved. In germline, CDR1 is LGHDT, CDR2 YNNKEL (reference sequence). V lost 0 bases and J lost 0, with 8 bases in between. The CDR3 consists of 16 residues. The CDR3 region has the DNA TGTGCCAGCAGCCAAGATTCAGGTGCAACTAATGAAAAACTGTTTTTT. It codes for CASSQDSGATNEKLFF.

This clonotype was picked up many times. The CDR3, as DNA: TGCGCCAGCAGCTTGGGCCGGGACAGGGTAAATTTTTGGTCCTACAATGAGCAGTTCTTC. It specifies CASSLGRDRVNFWSYNEQFF. The chain is built from TRBV5-1 and TRBJ2-1; 9 nucleotides align to TRBD1. The CDR3 is 20 amino acids. CDR1 and CDR2 (germline): SGHRS, YFSETQ. The junction had 14 bases not matched to a gene; V was cut back by 0 bases and J by 1 base.